Presented here are 27 T cell receptor beta chains from one specimen sequenced in a study of T cells after yellow fever vaccination. MiXCR, run by TCRdb on the 5' RACE reads, gives a single entry per CDR3 protein. The top ten hold about 3.5% of the sample, which has 250,000 to 300,000 distinct CDR3 sequences, roughly 5% seen once. The sample in question was CD4+ T cells sorted from PBMCs, obtained on the day of the yellow fever booster vaccination. These receptors came from a man aged 18 to 30 who received the YFV17D yellow fever vaccine.

This clonotype was seen ten or more times. CDR3 nucleotides: TGCGCCAGCAGCTCTCCCCTGCCCCGCGCATTCACAGATACGCAGTATTTT. Protein: CASSSPLPRAFTDTQYF. The chain recombines TRBV5-1 with TRBJ2-3; D call uncertain. The CDR3 contains 17 residues. The V gene lost 3 bases and the J gene lost 2 bases, with 19 bases spanning the gap. CDR1 and CDR2 from the germline V gene are SGHRS and YFSETQ.

This clonotype was observed a handful of times. The V gene is TRBV3-1, the J gene TRBJ2-7, with 8 bases fitting TRBD2. There are 15 residues in the CDR3. Trimming removed 0 bases from V and 7 bases from J; junction bases left unmatched: 8. CDR1 and CDR2 (germline): LGHDT, YNNKEL (reference sequence). CDR3 amino acids: CASSQDRGGPSEQYF. The CDR3 bases are TGTGCCAGCAGCCAAGATCGGGGGGGGCCGTCTGAGCAGTACTTC.

The gene calls are TRBV6-2 or TRBV6-3 and TRBJ1-1, with D possibly matching TRBD1 (5 bases). This CDR3 spans 16 amino acids. CDR1 and CDR2 (germline): MNHEY, SVGEGT. V was clipped by 2 bases and J by 4 bases, with 17 bases between them. In DNA, the CDR3 is TGTGCCAGCAGTTACAGTCCAGGGTACTCGAGCACTGAAGCTTTCTTT. This encodes CASSYSPGYSSTEAFF.

In this sample, this clonotype turned up a few times. V and J are TRBV18 and TRBJ2-3; possible D gene TRBD2, 5 bases. The CDR3 runs 16 residues. V was clipped by 6 bases and J by 0 bases, with 16 bases between them. Germline V gene lookup returns CDR1 KGHSH and CDR2 LQKENI. The CDR3 DNA sequence: TGTGCCAGCTCGACCATGGAGGTGGGGAGCACAGATACGCAGTATTTT. It yields the protein CASSTMEVGSTDTQYF.

This clonotype was counted between two and nine times. The chain joins TRBV3-1 to TRBJ1-2, with no clear D. The CDR3 length is 13 residues. Germline assignment: CDR1 LGHDT and CDR2 YNNKEL (reference sequence). The V end lost 1 base, the J end lost 4 bases, and 7 bases lay between the germline ends. This CDR3 reads CASSQGALYGYTF. The CDR3 nucleotides read TGTGCCAGCAGCCAAGGGGCCCTCTATGGCTACACCTTC.

This clonotype showed up many times. V usage is TRBV7-8 and J usage is TRBJ2-6; the match to TRBD1 covers 9 bases. Trimming at V came to 3 bases and at J to 4 bases, leaving 4 bases not matched to a gene. This CDR3 spans 16 amino acids. Germline V gives CDR1 SGHVS, CDR2 FQNEAQ. CDR3 loop: CASSLGQGAGANVLTF. The CDR3 DNA reads as TGTGCCAGCAGCTTGGGACAGGGAGCCGGGGCCAACGTCCTGACTTTC.

This clonotype occurred many times. V gene TRBV24-1 combines with J gene TRBJ2-3; no clear D gene. Trimming took off 3 bases at V and 13 bases at J, with 10 bases between the two ends. The CDR3 length is 11 residues. CDR1 KGHDR and CDR2 SFDVKD come from the germline V gene. CDR3 protein: CATSDPGSEYF. CDR3 DNA: TGTGCCACCAGTGATCCTGGGTCCGAGTATTTT.

This clonotype has only a few counts. The J gene is TRBJ2-1, the V gene TRBV4-1; TRBD1 matches at 7 bases. The CDR3 has 14 residues. The V and J ends lost 1 base and 9 bases, in that order; junction bases with no gene match: 6. The germline gives CDR1 MGHRA, CDR2 YSYEKL. The CDR3, as DNA: TGCGCCAGCAGCCAAGTTAGACAGGGTGGTGAGCAGTTCTTC. This translates into CASSQVRQGGEQFF.

This clonotype came up many times. The chain carries TRBV7-2 and TRBJ2-2, with TRBD2 as a possible D gene (5 bases). The V and J ends lost 5 bases and 1 base respectively, with 11 bases between them. The V gene's germline CDR1 is SGHTA and CDR2 FQGNSA. The CDR3 spans 15 residues. The CDR3 loop is CASSRVAWNTGELFF. The CDR3 nucleotides read TGTGCCAGCAGCCGAGTAGCGTGGAACACCGGGGAGCTGTTTTTT. Filled out from reference TRBV7-2 and TRBJ2-2, the complete variable domain reads GAGVSQSPSNKVTEKGKDVELRCDPISGHTALYWYRQSLGQGLEFLIYFQGNSAPDKSGLPSDRFSAERTGGSVSTLTIQRTQQEDSAVYLCASSRVAWNTGELFFGEGSRLTVL.

This clonotype was found a few times. V gene TRBV20-1 combines with J gene TRBJ2-7; D gene ambiguous. The V end lost 0 bases, the J end lost 4 bases, and 7 bases lay between the germline ends. The CDR3 runs 12 residues. Germline V gene sequence: CDR1 DFQATT, CDR2 SNEGSKA (reference sequence). CDR3 protein: CSAREGPYEQYF. The CDR3 DNA follows: TGCAGTGCTAGAGAGGGCCCGTACGAGCAGTACTTC.

J is TRBJ2-5 and V is TRBV20-1; D possibly corresponds to TRBD1 (6 bases). The V gene lost 1 base and the J gene lost 4 bases, with 19 bases spanning the gap. The V gene's germline CDR1 is DFQATT and CDR2 SNEGSKA (reference sequence). This CDR3 has 16 amino acids. CDR3 DNA: TGCAGTGCTAGAGCCCTACGGCGTGACAGGCGAGAGACCCAGTACTTC. It translates to CSARALRRDRRETQYF.

This clonotype was recorded a few times. The chain carries TRBV29-1 and TRBJ2-4, with D perhaps matching TRBD2 (5 bases). The CDR3 totals 14 residues. Trimming took 7 bases from V and 0 from J, leaving 13 bases between them. The germline V gene has CDR1 SQVTM and CDR2 ANQGSEA. The CDR3 DNA reads as TGCAGCGCCAGCGGTCATCTAGCCAAAAACATTCAGTACTTC. This encodes CSASGHLAKNIQYF.

This clonotype was observed a handful of times. V gene TRBV12-3 or TRBV12-4 combines with J gene TRBJ1-6; 9 bases fit TRBD1. J lost 8 bases, V lost 6 bases, and 8 bases had no gene match. The CDR3 loop spans 15 amino acids. This CDR3 reads CASSSGDRDYSPLHF. The CDR3, as DNA: TGTGCCAGCAGCAGCGGGGACAGGGACTATTCACCCCTCCACTTT.

This clonotype was seen ten or more times. This sequence joins TRBV5-1 and TRBJ1-1; D remains unclear. Trimming took off 1 base at V and 1 base at J, with 8 bases between the two ends. The CDR3 runs 14 residues. Germline V gene sequence: CDR1 SGHRS, CDR2 YFSETQ. CDR3 in DNA: TGCGCCAGCAGCTTGTTCGACCCGAACACTGAAGCTTTCTTT. Protein product: CASSLFDPNTEAFF.

This clonotype was recorded a few times. The chain joins TRBV12-3 or TRBV12-4 to TRBJ1-2; no definite D call. CDR3 length: 15 residues. V lost 2 bases to trimming and J lost 8 bases, with 18 bases between them. The CDR3 protein is CASSLRKAAAIGYTF. The CDR3 DNA follows: TGTGCCAGCAGTTTAAGGAAGGCAGCCGCTATCGGCTACACCTTC.

This clonotype was detected only a few times. The rearrangement uses TRBV7-2 and TRBJ1-5; D remains ambiguous. Germline values: CDR1 SGHTA, CDR2 FQGNSA. This CDR3 has 14 amino acids. The V end lost 1 base, the J end lost 0 bases, and 4 bases lay between the germline ends. CDR3 protein: CASSLVYSNQPQHF. The CDR3 bases are TGTGCCAGCAGCTTAGTGTATAGCAATCAGCCCCAGCATTTT.

This clonotype was observed at least ten times. The V and J genes are TRBV12-3 or TRBV12-4 and TRBJ1-3; 8 bases are shared with TRBD1. The CDR3 loop spans 13 amino acids. V shed 2 bases, J shed 12 bases, and the junction held 6 bases outside the gene matches. The CDR3 DNA sequence: TGTGCCAGCAGTTTAAGGACAGGGCCCAACATATATTTT. This codes for CASSLRTGPNIYF.

This clonotype has just a few counts. This chain links TRBV6-5 with TRBJ2-3; TRBD1 is a possible D gene (5 bases). In germline, CDR1 is MNHEY, CDR2 SVGAGI. V lost 5 bases to trimming and J lost 5 bases, with 14 bases between them. This CDR3 spans 14 amino acids. CDR3 sequence reads: CASSLQGLIDTQYF. The CDR3 region has the DNA TGTGCCAGCAGTCTCCAGGGTCTGATAGATACGCAGTATTTT.

This chain links TRBV7-8 with TRBJ1-3, with 8 bases fitting TRBD1. V lost 0 bases, J lost 4 bases, and 8 bases stayed unmatched. CDR1 SGHVS and CDR2 FQNEAQ come from the germline V gene. This CDR3 has 17 amino acids. CDR3 region: CASSLARTGGPGNTIYF. CDR3 bases: TGTGCCAGCAGCTTAGCGCGCACAGGGGGTCCGGGAAACACCATATATTTT.

V is TRBV12-3 or TRBV12-4 and J is TRBJ2-3; the match to TRBD2 covers 7 bases. The V gene end was trimmed by 5 bases and the J gene end by 2 bases; junction bases not matched to a gene: 10. The CDR3 length is 16 residues. CDR3 sequence reads: CASSGGSRANTDTQYF. The CDR3 nucleotides read TGTGCCAGCAGTGGCGGGAGTCGGGCGAACACAGATACGCAGTATTTT.

This clonotype turned up a few times. J is TRBJ2-3 and V is TRBV12-3 or TRBV12-4, with 8 nucleotides matching TRBD1. The CDR3 has 18 amino acids. Trimming cost V 7 bases and J 2 bases; bases outside gene matches: 17. CDR3 nucleotides: TGTGCCAGCATCAGGAGGGGAACAGGGGGAGGCCACACAGATACGCAGTATTTT. Encoded protein: CASIRRGTGGGHTDTQYF.

The sample holds many counts of this clonotype. The V call is TRBV10-3, the J call TRBJ2-7; D is possibly TRBD1 (5 bases). The CDR3 length is 11 residues. Germline values: CDR1 ENHRY, CDR2 SYGVKD. V was pared by 10 bases and J by 5 bases, with 12 bases between. CDR3 nucleotides: TGTGCCACCCTGGCCAGGGACGAGCAGTACTTC. Translation gives CATLARDEQYF.

This clonotype showed up just a few times. The J gene is TRBJ2-2, the V gene TRBV7-3, with TRBD1 identical over 9 bases. Germline V lookup: CDR1 SGHTA, CDR2 FQGTGA. The CDR3 covers 15 residues. Trimming cost V 5 bases and J 3 bases; bases outside gene matches: 4. The CDR3 here is CASSPTGGDTGELFF. DNA for the CDR3: TGTGCCAGCAGCCCGACAGGGGGGGACACCGGGGAGCTGTTTTTT.

This clonotype was detected only a few times. The chain recombines TRBV4-1 with TRBJ1-4; D gene ambiguous. Germline CDR1 reads MGHRA; CDR2 reads YSYEKL. Trimming stripped 6 bases from V and 7 bases from J, with 15 bases between. The CDR3 has 14 amino acids. The CDR3 region has the DNA TGCGCCAGCAGGCGTACGGGGTCGGGTGAAAAACTGTTTTTT. Translated, it gives CASRRTGSGEKLFF.

The gene calls are TRBV4-3 and TRBJ2-5; 12 bases map to TRBD2. Germline CDR1 reads LGHNA; CDR2 reads YSLEER. The CDR3 loop spans 16 amino acids. Losses at the gene ends were 6 bases for V and 2 bases for J; bases not matched to a gene: 7. The CDR3 loop is CASRPGLAGRQETQYF. DNA of the CDR3: TGCGCCAGCAGACCTGGACTAGCGGGAAGACAAGAGACCCAGTACTTC.

This clonotype was counted ten times or more. The V gene is TRBV7-2, the J gene TRBJ2-5; no firm D call. The CDR3 spans 14 residues. Trimming cost V 2 bases and J 4 bases, with 11 bases left between them. The germline V gene has CDR1 SGHTA and CDR2 FQGNSA. The CDR3: CASSLTRWSETQYF. In DNA form, the CDR3 reads TGTGCCAGCAGCTTAACGCGGTGGTCAGAGACCCAGTACTTC.

In this sample, this clonotype turned up many times. The V gene is TRBV11-2, the J gene TRBJ2-5, with no clear D. V was shortened by 5 bases and J by 5 bases, with 9 bases between the two germline ends. This CDR3 has 12 residues. Per germline, CDR1 SGHAT and CDR2 FQNNGV. The CDR3 region is CASSRSAETQYF. In DNA, the CDR3 is TGTGCCAGCAGCCGGAGCGCCGAGACCCAGTACTTC. The variable domain in full, with the rest retrieved from reference TRBV11-2 and TRBJ2-5, is EAGVAQSPRYKIIEKRQSVAFWCNPISGHATLYWYQQILGQGPKLLIQFQNNGVVDDSQLPKDRFSAERLKGVDSTLKIQPAKLEDSAVYLCASSRSAETQYFGPGTRLLVL.